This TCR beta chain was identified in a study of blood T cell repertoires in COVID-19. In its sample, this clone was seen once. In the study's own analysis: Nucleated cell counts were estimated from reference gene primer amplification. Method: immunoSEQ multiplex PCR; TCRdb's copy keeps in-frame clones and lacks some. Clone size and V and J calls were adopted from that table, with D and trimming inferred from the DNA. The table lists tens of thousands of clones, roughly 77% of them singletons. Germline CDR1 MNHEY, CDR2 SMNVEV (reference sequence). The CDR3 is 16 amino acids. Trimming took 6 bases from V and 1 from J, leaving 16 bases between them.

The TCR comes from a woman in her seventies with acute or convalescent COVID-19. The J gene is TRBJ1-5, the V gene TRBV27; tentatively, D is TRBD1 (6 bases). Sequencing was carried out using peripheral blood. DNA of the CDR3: TGTGCCAGCAGCCCATTACAGGGATTAAGCAATCAGCCCCAGCATTTT. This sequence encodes CASSPLQGLSNQPQHF.